These 16 T cell receptor beta chains came from one sample sequenced in a study of early T cells in non-severe SARS-CoV-2 infection. MiXCR was run by TCRdb on the 5' RACE reads, yielding one entry per CDR3 protein. The sample has roughly 60,000 distinct CDR3 sequences, 10% to 15% seen once. Sequenced input: whole blood. The source of these receptors is an adult who was a healthcare worker with PCR-confirmed SARS-CoV-2 infection or an uninfected control (not recorded which).

This clonotype was detected only a few times. The chain joins TRBV7-2 to TRBJ2-6; 7 positions match TRBD1. The V and J ends lost 2 bases and 0 bases, in that order; junction bases with no gene match: 7. The CDR3 is made up of 18 amino acids. CDR1 and CDR2 (germline): SGHTA, FQGNSA. The CDR3 region has the DNA TGTGCCAGCAGCTTAATCGGGACAGCCAACTCTGGGGCCAACGTCCTGACTTTC. Translated, it gives CASSLIGTANSGANVLTF.

By frequency in the sample, this clonotype is medium-sized (0.01 to 0.1%). The rearrangement uses TRBV6-6 and TRBJ2-7; either TRBD1 or TRBD2 may fit D (5 bases each). The CDR3 is 18 residues long. The germline CDR1 and CDR2 sequences are MNHNY and SVGAGI (reference sequence). V lost 5 bases, J lost 0 bases, and 23 bases lay in between. CDR3 loop: CASSPEISMAGSSYEQYF. The CDR3 DNA is TGTGCCAGCAGTCCCGAGATTAGTATGGCAGGGAGCTCCTACGAGCAGTACTTC.

The table lists this clonotype with many counts. The chain uses TRBV19 and TRBJ2-2, with TRBD1 as a possible D gene (6 bases). Germline CDR1 LNHDA, CDR2 SQIVND (reference sequence). This CDR3 contains 18 residues. Between the trimmed V and J ends, which lost 5 bases and 4 bases, there was a span of 23 bases. The CDR3: CASSLLPGTTIFTGELFF. CDR3 nucleotide sequence: TGTGCCAGTAGTCTTTTACCCGGGACAACCATCTTCACCGGGGAGCTGTTTTTT. The whole variable domain, remainder taken from reference TRBV19 and TRBJ2-2, is DGGITQSPKYLFRKEGQNVTLSCEQNLNHDAMYWYRQDPGQGLRLIYYSQIVNDFQKGDIAEGYSVSREKKESFPLTVTSAQKNPTAFYLCASSLLPGTTIFTGELFFGEGSRLTVL.

V usage is TRBV5-4 and J usage is TRBJ2-3; 9 bases line up with TRBD1. Trimming cost V 0 bases and J 2 bases; bases outside gene matches: 7. Germline CDR1 SGHNT, CDR2 YYREEE (reference sequence). The CDR3 has 17 residues. The CDR3 spells CASSLAGGQGPTDTQYF. The CDR3 DNA follows: TGTGCCAGCAGCTTGGCCGGGGGACAGGGCCCCACAGATACGCAGTATTTT.

This clonotype came up a few times. The CDR3 sequence is CASSLAGRGTNSPLHF. DNA for the CDR3: TGTGCCAGCAGTTTAGCAGGCAGGGGAACCAATTCACCCCTCCACTTT. The chain has TRBV12-3 or TRBV12-4 and TRBJ1-6; D is perhaps TRBD1 (6 bases). This CDR3 spans 16 amino acids. V lost 0 bases and J 7 bases, leaving 13 bases between the germline ends.

This clonotype was seen a few times. The chain recombines TRBV12-3 or TRBV12-4 with TRBJ1-2; D remains ambiguous. V lost 3 bases to trimming and J lost 4 bases, with 12 bases between them. This CDR3 region has 14 residues. Here the CDR3 DNA reads TGTGCCAGCAGTTTTTCCGAGGGCGGCTATGGCTACACCTTC. Translated, it gives CASSFSEGGYGYTF.

The sample holds a few counts of this clonotype. The gene calls are TRBV6-2 or TRBV6-3 and TRBJ1-1, with no clear D. The CDR3 is made up of 11 amino acids. Germline V gene data show CDR1 as MNHEY and CDR2 as SVGEGT. Trimming took 7 bases from V and 2 from J, leaving 5 bases between them. The CDR3 sequence: CASTDNTEAFF. The CDR3 coding sequence is TGTGCCAGCACGGATAACACTGAAGCTTTCTTT.

The chain employs TRBV6-1 and TRBJ1-1; TRBD1 is a possible D gene (6 bases). The CDR3 consists of 14 residues. In germline, CDR1 is MNHNS, CDR2 SASEGT. The V end lost 3 bases, the J end lost 5 bases, and 13 bases lay between the germline ends. The CDR3 nucleotides read TGTGCCAGCAGTGACGGGGGGGCGCGGACTGAAGCTTTCTTT. This sequence encodes CASSDGGARTEAFF.

V usage is TRBV6-6 and J usage is TRBJ1-2, with D possibly TRBD1 on 5 matching bases. V was trimmed by 6 bases and J by 0 bases, leaving 14 bases between them. Per germline, CDR1 MNHNY and CDR2 SVGAGI (reference sequence). The CDR3 is made up of 15 amino acids. CDR3 sequence: CASSPTATANYGYTF. The CDR3 DNA is TGTGCCAGCAGCCCCACCGCGACAGCTAACTATGGCTACACCTTC.

V gene TRBV6-1 combines with J gene TRBJ1-1; 9 nucleotides match TRBD1. The CDR3 is 14 amino acids. V lost 6 bases to trimming and J lost 5 bases; unmatched junction nucleotides: 7. Germline CDR1 reads MNHNS; CDR2 reads SASEGT. The CDR3 here is CASRDGQGRTEAFF. CDR3 nucleotide sequence: TGTGCCAGCAGGGACGGACAGGGGCGGACTGAAGCTTTCTTT.

This clonotype was seen only a few times. The rearrangement links TRBV2 to TRBJ1-2, with D uncertain. This CDR3 spans 13 amino acids. V shed 6 bases and J shed 6 bases, with 14 bases lying between them. The germline V gene encodes CDR1 SNHLY and CDR2 FYNNEI. The CDR3: CASRDYAGNGYTF. In nucleotides, the CDR3 is TGTGCCAGCAGAGACTACGCCGGAAATGGCTACACCTTC.

There are a few counts of this clonotype. J is TRBJ2-7 and V is TRBV11-2; 8 bases align to TRBD1. V lost 3 bases and J lost 2; bases outside the gene matches: 3. The length of the CDR3 is 14 residues. Germline CDR1 and CDR2: SGHAT and FQNNGV. The CDR3 DNA reads TGTGCCAGCAGCTTTGACAGGGGCACCTACGAGCAGTACTTC. Protein sequence: CASSFDRGTYEQYF.

The sample holds a few counts of this clonotype. The gene calls are TRBV7-9 and TRBJ2-2; either TRBD1 or TRBD2 may supply D (6 bases each). Trimming removed 5 bases from V and 3 bases from J, with 19 bases in between. Looked up from germline, CDR1 is SEHNR and CDR2 is FQNEAQ (reference sequence). CDR3 size: 17 residues. CDR3 amino acids: CASSTDFGGAHTGELFF. The CDR3 nucleotides read TGTGCCAGCAGCACGGACTTCGGGGGCGCGCACACCGGGGAGCTGTTTTTT.

The rearrangement uses TRBV5-6 and TRBJ1-2, with unresolved D. This CDR3 spans 12 amino acids. CDR1 and CDR2 from the germline V gene are SGHDT and YYEEEE. The germline V and J ends were trimmed by 2 bases and 6 bases, with 8 bases remaining between them. CDR3 nucleotide sequence: TGTGCCAGCAGCTTTTCAAGGAATGGCTACACCTTC. Encoded protein: CASSFSRNGYTF.

V gene TRBV7-2 combines with J gene TRBJ2-1; weak D call: TRBD2 (5 bases). CDR3 length: 15 amino acids. The V end was cut by 1 base, the J end by 8 bases, with 15 bases between. Per germline, CDR1 SGHTA and CDR2 FQGNSA. CDR3 DNA sequence: TGTGCCAGCAGCTTAGTCGTAGGACTTAAGGATGAGCAGTTCTTC. Protein product: CASSLVVGLKDEQFF.

This clonotype was observed at least ten times. The V gene is TRBV7-9, the J gene TRBJ1-4; 7 bases are a match to TRBD1. Trimming took 5 bases from V and 4 from J; bases not matched to a gene: 7. The CDR3 extends over 15 amino acids. Germline assignment: CDR1 SEHNR and CDR2 FQNEAQ (reference sequence). CDR3 sequence reads: CASSPATGHNEKLFF. CDR3 in DNA: TGTGCCAGCAGCCCCGCGACAGGGCATAATGAAAAACTGTTTTTT.